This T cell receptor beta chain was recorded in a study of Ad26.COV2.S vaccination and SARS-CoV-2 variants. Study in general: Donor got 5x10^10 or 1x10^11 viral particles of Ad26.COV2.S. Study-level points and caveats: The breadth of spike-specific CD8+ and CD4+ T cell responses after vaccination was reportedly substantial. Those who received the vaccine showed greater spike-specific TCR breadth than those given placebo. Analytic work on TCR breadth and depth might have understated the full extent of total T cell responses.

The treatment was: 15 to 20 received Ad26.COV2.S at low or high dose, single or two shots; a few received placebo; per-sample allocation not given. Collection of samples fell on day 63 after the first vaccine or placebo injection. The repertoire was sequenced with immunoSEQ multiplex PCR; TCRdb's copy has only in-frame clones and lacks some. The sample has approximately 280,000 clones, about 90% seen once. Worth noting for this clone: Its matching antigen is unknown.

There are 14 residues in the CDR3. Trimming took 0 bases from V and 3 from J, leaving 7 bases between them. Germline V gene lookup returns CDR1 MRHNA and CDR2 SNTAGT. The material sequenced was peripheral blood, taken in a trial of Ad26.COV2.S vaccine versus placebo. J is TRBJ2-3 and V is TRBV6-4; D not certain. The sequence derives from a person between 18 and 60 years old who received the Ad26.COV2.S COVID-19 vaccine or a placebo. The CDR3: CASSDSSRTDTQYF. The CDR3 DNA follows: TGTGCCAGCAGTGACTCGAGTAGGACAGATACGCAGTATTTT.